The rows below give T cell receptor beta chains drawn from one sample of a study of T cell responses to AZD1222 COVID-19 vaccine. Sequenced by immunoSEQ multiplex PCR; TCRdb stores in-frame clones only, minus some. The data hold about 120,000 clones, with roughly 92% observed a single time. The sample consisted of peripheral blood, taken 28 days after the second AZD1222 dose. The receptors were gathered from an adult who received the AZD1222 COVID-19 vaccine. Each CDR3 is given with its conserved first and last residue. A D gene is named only where the DNA matches it firmly. Some rows mark clone size as missing; the rest say once, few, many or name a class of expanded clone.

v_call	clone_size	j_call	d_call	cdr3_aa	cdr3_nt
TRBV19	-	TRBJ2-1	-	CASSPQYNEQFF	TGTGCCAGTAGTCCCCAGTACAATGAGCAGTTCTTC
TRBV25-1	-	TRBJ2-2	TRBD1	CASSEWTGGLGSTGELFF	TGTGCCAGCAGTGAATGGACAGGGGGCTTGGGGAGCACCGGGGAGCTGTTTTTT
TRBV29-1	-	TRBJ2-7	TRBD2	CSVAPWAGGGYEQYF	TGCAGCGTGGCCCCCTGGGCGGGAGGGGGATACGAGCAGTACTTC
TRBV6-2/TRBV6-3	-	TRBJ1-5	-	CASSYSGGSQPQHF	TGTGCCAGCAGTTACTCGGGGGGCAGTCAGCCCCAGCATTTT
TRBV28	-	TRBJ1-5	TRBD1	CASRQTGAGSNQPQHF	TGTGCCAGCAGGCAGACAGGGGCTGGGAGCAATCAGCCCCAGCATTTT
TRBV21-1	once	TRBJ2-5	-	CASSSRPGGQEQETQYF	TGTGCCAGCAGCTCCCGCCCGGGGGGGCAGGAGCAAGAGACCCAGTACTTC
TRBV6-5	-	TRBJ2-7	TRBD2	CASSYGLAGGPYEQYF	TGTGCCAGCAGTTACGGACTAGCGGGAGGTCCCTACGAGCAGTACTTC
TRBV15	once	TRBJ1-4	-	CATSPGITNEKLFF	TGTGCCACCAGTCCGGGGATAACTAATGAAAAACTGTTTTTT
TRBV10-1	-	TRBJ2-7	TRBD1	CASSESYSRDRVSYEQYF	TGCGCCAGCAGTGAGTCCTACTCCCGGGACAGGGTGTCCTACGAGCAGTACTTC
TRBV2	-	TRBJ2-7	-	CASSVSGTDHSYEQYF	TGTGCCAGCAGTGTCTCCGGGACCGACCACTCCTACGAGCAGTACTTC
TRBV18	-	TRBJ2-2	-	CASSPRDTNTGELFF	TGTGCCAGCTCACCCCGGGACACGAACACCGGGGAGCTGTTTTTT